A selection of T cell receptor beta chains follows, all from one sample in a study of T cells in tuberculosis. Profiling relied on immunoSEQ multiplex PCR, and the TCRdb table lists in-frame clones only, not all of them. Of about 32,000 clones listed, around 94% are singletons. The sequenced sample was PBMCs. The receptor set was obtained from a donor between 10 and 35 years old with latent tuberculosis or without tuberculosis infection. Both conserved end residues are part of each CDR3. A D gene is named only where the DNA matches it firmly. Size is stated for part of the rows, as once, few or many counts, or as a class when the clone is expanded.

abundance,j_gene,d_gene,v_gene,CDR3aa,CDR3nt
-,TRBJ2-2,-,TRBV6-1,CASRSGTNTGELFF,TGTGCCAGCAGGTCCGGGACGAACACCGGGGAGCTGTTTTTT
-,TRBJ2-1,-,TRBV5-6,CASSLFLGGYNEQFF,TGTGCCAGCAGCTTGTTTTTGGGGGGATACAATGAGCAGTTCTTC
-,TRBJ2-7,TRBD2,TRBV5-1,CASSLGAGRGYLREQYF,TGCGCCAGCAGCTTGGGGGCGGGGAGGGGCTACCTACGCGAGCAGTACTTC
-,TRBJ2-1,-,TRBV28,CASSPNSLAKNYEQFF,TGTGCCAGCAGCCCTAATTCCCTAGCGAAAAACTATGAGCAGTTCTTC
-,TRBJ1-2,TRBD1,TRBV28,CASSPPGQGMYGYTF,TGTGCCAGCAGTCCCCCGGGACAGGGGATGTATGGCTACACCTTC
-,TRBJ2-3,-,TRBV5-1,CASSFTTTTDTQYF,TGCGCCAGCAGCTTCACTACTACCACAGATACGCAGTATTTT
-,TRBJ1-2,TRBD1,TRBV11-2,CASSEGRGQKPLGGGYTF,TGTGCCAGCAGCGAAGGACGGGGACAGAAGCCCCTCGGTGGTGGCTACACCTTC
-,TRBJ1-2,-,TRBV7-9,CASFGPSRDSGDYGYTF,TGTGCCAGCTTCGGGCCCAGCCGGGACTCGGGGGACTATGGCTACACCTTC
-,TRBJ2-1,TRBD2,TRBV11-2,CASSLEGGSRNEQFF,TGTGCCAGCAGCTTAGAGGGCGGGAGTAGGAATGAGCAGTTCTTC
-,TRBJ2-1,TRBD1,TRBV28,CASSLRDRRHIFSYNEQFF,TGTGCCAGCAGTCTTCGGGACAGGCGACATATTTTCTCCTACAATGAGCAGTTCTTC
-,TRBJ2-1,TRBD2,TRBV6-5,CASSPGEGTQFF,TGTGCCAGCAGCCCCGGGGAGGGAACCCAGTTCTTC
-,TRBJ2-2,TRBD2,TRBV30,CAWNAGGPFAGELFF,TGTGCCTGGAATGCGGGAGGGCCGTTCGCCGGGGAGCTGTTTTTT
-,TRBJ2-2,TRBD2,TRBV4-2,CASSLAGLAGDSTGELFF,TGTGCCAGCAGCCTCGCAGGACTAGCGGGAGACTCGACCGGGGAGCTGTTTTTT
-,TRBJ1-4,-,TRBV5-5,CASSLGAHNEKLFF,TGTGCCAGCAGCTTGGGGGCCCATAATGAAAAACTGTTTTTT
once,TRBJ1-1,-,TRBV5-1,CASSLGIAARTEAFF,TGCGCCAGCAGCTTGGGAATAGCGGCGCGCACTGAAGCTTTCTTT
-,TRBJ1-5,TRBD1,TRBV25-1,CASSGDRHSNQPQHF,TGTGCCAGCAGCGGGGACAGACATAGCAATCAGCCCCAGCATTTT
once,TRBJ2-7,TRBD2,TRBV11-1,CASSTRLAGAYEQYF,TGTGCCAGCAGCACCCGACTAGCGGGGGCCTACGAGCAGTACTTC
once,TRBJ2-7,-,TRBV19,CASRTTGTTYEQYF,TGTGCCAGTAGGACAACAGGGACAACCTACGAGCAGTACTTC
-,TRBJ2-5,TRBD2,TRBV12-5,CASGLALAGLGETQYF,TGTGCTAGTGGTTTGGCCCTAGCGGGATTAGGAGAGACCCAGTACTTC
-,TRBJ2-1,TRBD1,TRBV4-1,CASSQERNRGTNEQFF,TGCGCCAGCAGCCAAGAACGAAACAGGGGAACCAATGAGCAGTTCTTC
once,TRBJ2-5,-,TRBV15,CATSREHSQETQYF,TGTGCCACCAGCAGAGAGCACAGCCAAGAGACCCAGTACTTC
-,TRBJ2-2,TRBD1,TRBV6-5,CASSYGGQVNTGELFF,TGTGCCAGCAGTTACGGGGGACAGGTCAACACCGGGGAGCTGTTTTTT
-,TRBJ2-2,TRBD1,TRBV30,CAWRQTGTVGELFF,TGTGCCTGGAGGCAAACCGGGACAGTCGGGGAGCTGTTTTTT
-,TRBJ2-1,TRBD2,TRBV7-3,CASSLRASGRGAYNEQFF,TGTGCCAGCAGCTTACGGGCTAGCGGGAGGGGAGCCTACAATGAGCAGTTCTTC
once,TRBJ2-3,TRBD1,TRBV16,CASSRGQVLYTDTQYF,TGTGCCAGCAGCCGCGGACAGGTCCTTTACACAGATACGCAGTATTTT
-,TRBJ1-2,-,TRBV5-6,CASSLGGYGGYTF,TGTGCCAGCAGCTTGGGAGGATACGGTGGCTACACCTTC
once,TRBJ2-5,TRBD2,TRBV29-1,CSVGLAGGLRETQYF,TGCAGCGTTGGACTAGCGGGAGGTTTGAGGGAGACCCAGTACTTC
-,TRBJ1-1,-,TRBV14,CASSQQRQLVGRAEAFF,TGTGCCAGCAGCCAACAGAGGCAGCTCGTTGGGAGAGCTGAAGCTTTCTTT
-,TRBJ1-4,-,TRBV6-1,CASSDPVREGKPLFF,TGTGCCAGCAGTGACCCCGTCAGGGAGGGGAAGCCATTGTTTTTT
-,TRBJ2-2,TRBD1,TRBV4-2,CASSTTGGVAGELFF,TGTGCCAGCAGCACGACAGGGGGCGTAGCCGGGGAGCTGTTTTTT
-,TRBJ2-1,TRBD2,TRBV5-1,CASSVSLAGVFRSYNEQFF,TGCGCCAGCAGCGTGTCGCTAGCGGGAGTTTTTAGGTCCTACAATGAGCAGTTCTTC
-,TRBJ1-5,-,TRBV9,CASSEQGNNQPQHF,TGTGCCAGCAGCGAACAGGGAAACAATCAGCCCCAGCATTTT